The sequence of this T cell receptor beta chain was determined in a study of spatial heterogeneity in lung cancer. Findings and limits, study-wide: Detection of ubiquitous tumor TCRs in blood was higher at resection than follow-up.

In the library, each TCR cDNA molecule bore its own unique molecular identifier. TCRdb recomputed calls from the 5' RACE reads with MiXCR, one row per CDR3 protein. The sample holds about 38,000 distinct CDR3 sequences, around 5.2% seen once. This clonotype was found many times. Its cognate antigen is unknown. The time point denotes: sample taken at primary tumor resection. Tumor, nontumor lung or frozen PBMC supplied whole RNA that was sequenced unsorted. A total of approximately 69 untreated early-stage non-small cell lung cancer patients served as donors. The sequencing used PBMCs, collected at surgery. This TCR was sampled from a female donor with early-stage non-small cell lung cancer.

CDR3 residues: CASSSPIISDWGTGEQYF. For the CDR3, the DNA is TGTGCCAGCAGCTCACCGATTATCAGCGATTGGGGAACAGGCGAGCAGTACTTC. V is TRBV7-8 and J is TRBJ2-7; weak D call: TRBD1 (5 bases). Germline lookup yields CDR1 SGHVS and CDR2 FQNEAQ. The CDR3 has 18 amino acids. V lost 4 bases and J 6 bases, leaving 28 bases between the germline ends.